These 28 T cell receptor beta chains share one sample of origin, sequenced in a study of shared clonotypes between healthy human individuals. The protocol was immunoSEQ multiplex PCR, while the TCRdb copy is restricted to in-frame clones and leaves out a portion. The top ten hold 1.4% to 1.5% of the sample, which has over a million clones, about 75% seen once. Sequencing was done on a sample of memory CD4+ T cells sorted from blood. Subset indicated: CD45RA-negative fraction. These receptors were taken from a young man in good health.

This chain joins TRBV5-1 and TRBJ2-1; D assignment may be TRBD1 or TRBD2 (6 bases each). This CDR3 comprises 14 residues. Trimming removed 4 bases at V and 6 bases at J, with 14 bases between. CDR1 is SGHRS, CDR2 YFSETQ, per germline. The CDR3 DNA follows: TGCGCCAGCAGCCCGGGGGCAACTTTCAATGAGCAGTTCTTC. The encoded protein is CASSPGATFNEQFF.

As DNA, the CDR3 is TGCAGCGTTGCAAGAACCCCTCCGACTAGCGGGGGTTCCTACGAGCAGTACTTC. Residues: CSVARTPPTSGGSYEQYF. The chain joins TRBV29-1 to TRBJ2-7; 12 bases are a match to TRBD2. CDR1 SQVTM and CDR2 ANQGSEA come from the germline V gene. The trim removed 4 bases at V and 1 base at J, leaving 14 bases unmatched. The CDR3 is 18 amino acids.

The chain recombines TRBV27 with TRBJ1-5, with 8 bases aligning to TRBD1. The germline CDR1 and CDR2 sequences are MNHEY and SMNVEV (reference sequence). This CDR3 is built from 16 residues. V shed 6 bases and J 2 bases; nucleotides not matched to a gene: 9. Here the CDR3 reads CASRSGQGLGNQPQHF. As DNA, the CDR3 is TGTGCCAGCAGATCAGGACAGGGCTTGGGCAATCAGCCCCAGCATTTT.

V gene TRBV19 combines with J gene TRBJ1-4; no clear D. The V gene's germline CDR1 is LNHDA and CDR2 SQIVND (reference sequence). Trimming stripped 8 bases from V and 8 bases from J, with 12 bases between. The CDR3 length is 12 residues. The CDR3 DNA sequence: TGTGCCAGTGCCAGCAAGCAAGAAAAACTGTTTTTT. This encodes CASASKQEKLFF. The variable domain in full, with the rest retrieved from reference TRBV19 and TRBJ1-4, is DGGITQSPKYLFRKEGQNVTLSCEQNLNHDAMYWYRQDPGQGLRLIYYSQIVNDFQKGDIAEGYSVSREKKESFPLTVTSAQKNPTAFYLCASASKQEKLFFGSGTQLSVL.

This clone was detected only a few times. This chain uses TRBV7-2 with TRBJ1-6; 7 nucleotides line up with TRBD1. The germline gives CDR1 SGHTA, CDR2 FQGNSA. The CDR3 is made up of 16 amino acids. V was pared by 5 bases and J by 5 bases, with 9 bases of the junction left unmatched. This CDR3 is CASSQDQTGNNSPLHF. CDR3 bases: TGTGCCAGCAGCCAGGACCAGACAGGGAATAATTCACCCCTCCACTTT. The whole variable domain, filled in from reference TRBV7-2 and TRBJ1-6, reads GAGVSQSPSNKVTEKGKDVELRCDPISGHTALYWYRQSLGQGLEFLIYFQGNSAPDKSGLPSDRFSAERTGGSVSTLTIQRTQQEDSAVYLCASSQDQTGNNSPLHFGNGTRLTVT.

This chain connects TRBV6-6 to TRBJ1-1; tentative D call: TRBD1 (6 bases). This CDR3 contains 13 residues. Trimming pared 4 bases from V and 5 bases from J, leaving 11 bases between. Germline assignment: CDR1 MNHNY and CDR2 SVGAGI (reference sequence). This CDR3 reads CASSWTERTEAFF. CDR3 DNA: TGTGCCAGCAGTTGGACAGAGCGAACTGAAGCTTTCTTT.

The sample holds one count of this clone. This sequence joins TRBV5-1 and TRBJ2-5; the D is unclear. Germline loops: CDR1 SGHRS, CDR2 YFSETQ. Trimming stripped 4 bases from V and 3 bases from J, with 19 bases between. There are 16 residues in the CDR3. The CDR3 protein is CASSPAPVGGEETQYF. CDR3 nucleotides: TGCGCCAGCAGCCCCGCCCCCGTTGGTGGAGAAGAGACCCAGTACTTC.

The J gene is TRBJ2-7, the V gene TRBV4-2; the match to TRBD2 covers 9 bases. The J segment lost 2 bases and the V segment lost 1 base, leaving 3 bases of the junction unmatched. The CDR3 is made up of 15 amino acids. Germline-derived CDR1 and CDR2 are LGHNA and YNFKEQ. CDR3 in DNA: TGTGCCAGCAGCCAAGGACTAGCGGAGACCTACGAGCAGTACTTC. Translation gives CASSQGLAETYEQYF.

This sequence joins TRBV18 and TRBJ1-6; 7 bases match TRBD1. Losses at the gene ends were 4 bases for V and 10 bases for J; bases not matched to a gene: 19. The CDR3 spans 18 residues. Germline CDR1 and CDR2: KGHSH and LQKENI. CDR3 bases: TGTGCCAGCTCACTCCGGGACTTAATGTCCGGAGGGGGCTCACCCCTCCACTTT. This translates into CASSLRDLMSGGGSPLHF.

V is TRBV5-5 and J is TRBJ2-7; 10 bases agree with TRBD1. V was clipped by 4 bases and J by 9 bases; unmatched bases: 16. This CDR3 has 16 amino acids. In germline, CDR1 is SGHKS, CDR2 YYEKEE (reference sequence). The CDR3 loop reads CASSPETGTGVVGQYF. The CDR3 nucleotides are TGTGCCAGCAGCCCGGAAACCGGGACAGGGGTAGTTGGGCAGTACTTC.

V and J are TRBV6-1 and TRBJ2-7; D is undetermined. V was trimmed by 7 bases and J by 3 bases, leaving 19 bases between them. Germline loops: CDR1 MNHNS, CDR2 SASEGT. The CDR3 extends over 15 amino acids. DNA for the CDR3: TGTGCCAGCACCATGGGTCCAGGAAACGTCTACGAGCAGTACTTC. Protein sequence: CASTMGPGNVYEQYF.

V is TRBV15 and J is TRBJ2-5, with a tentative D call TRBD2 (6 bases). Germline lookup yields CDR1 LNHNV and CDR2 YYDKDF (reference sequence). The CDR3 is 14 residues long. Between the trimmed V and J ends, which lost 1 base and 1 base, there was a span of 7 bases. The CDR3 sequence: CATSRGGVQETQYF. Written as DNA, the CDR3 is TGTGCCACCAGCAGAGGGGGGGTCCAAGAGACCCAGTACTTC.

This clone has only a few counts. The gene calls are TRBV19 and TRBJ1-2, with no clear D. CDR3 length equals 15 residues. V was cut by 7 bases and J by 0 bases, with 15 bases left in between. Germline CDR1 reads LNHDA; CDR2 reads SQIVND (reference sequence). The CDR3 is CASNSADGANYGYTF. CDR3 nucleotide sequence: TGTGCCAGTAACTCCGCGGACGGAGCTAACTATGGCTACACCTTC.

This chain uses TRBV5-1 with TRBJ2-2; D ambiguous. Germline V gene lookup returns CDR1 SGHRS and CDR2 YFSETQ. Trimming took off 3 bases at V and 6 bases at J, with 3 bases between the two ends. This CDR3 has 11 residues. Written as DNA, the CDR3 is TGCGCCAGCAGCTGGCCCGGGGAGCTGTTTTTT. Protein: CASSWPGELFF. Filled out from reference TRBV5-1 and TRBJ2-2, the complete variable domain reads KAGVTQTPRYLIKTRGQQVTLSCSPISGHRSVSWYQQTPGQGLQFLFEYFSETQRNKGNFPGRFSGRQFSNSRSEMNVSTLELGDSALYLCASSWPGELFFGEGSRLTVL.

The chain carries TRBV12-5 and TRBJ2-5; 14 nucleotides agree with TRBD2. The CDR3 spans 17 residues. From germline, CDR1 is LGHNT and CDR2 FRNRAP. J gave up 4 bases and V 6 bases, and 10 bases lay outside the gene matches. The DNA of the CDR3 is TGTGCTAGTGGCCTGGGACTAGCGGGAGAGATTGGAGAGACCCAGTACTTC. This encodes CASGLGLAGEIGETQYF.

The chain has TRBV4-2 and TRBJ2-5; weak D call: TRBD1 (6 bases). The V end was cut by 4 bases, the J end by 2 bases, with 8 bases between. Germline values: CDR1 LGHNA, CDR2 YNFKEQ. This CDR3 region has 13 residues. The DNA for the CDR3 is TGTGCCAGCAGCCCCGACAGGCAAGAGACCCAGTACTTC. Translation: CASSPDRQETQYF.

This chain connects TRBV27 to TRBJ1-1; possibly TRBD1 for D (6 bases). CDR3 size: 15 residues. The germline gives CDR1 MNHEY, CDR2 SMNVEV (reference sequence). V lost 3 bases and J lost 5, with 16 bases in between. This CDR3 is CASSFDGRGRTEAFF. CDR3 DNA: TGTGCCAGCAGTTTCGATGGCAGGGGACGAACTGAAGCTTTCTTT.

J is TRBJ1-2 and V is TRBV28; D gene unclear. Between the trimmed V and J ends, which lost 7 bases and 6 bases, there was a span of 18 bases. Germline V gene sequence: CDR1 MDHEN, CDR2 SYDVKM. The CDR3 length is 14 residues. CDR3 sequence reads: CASKYYMSGNGYTF. The CDR3 DNA sequence: TGTGCCAGCAAGTATTATATGTCGGGTAATGGCTACACCTTC.

The chain is built from TRBV4-1 and TRBJ2-7, with 7 bases lining up with TRBD1. Germline-derived CDR1 and CDR2 are MGHRA and YSYEKL. The CDR3 spans 16 residues. V lost 2 bases to trimming and J lost 4 bases; unmatched junction nucleotides: 11. The CDR3 reads CASSQRHDGTAYEQYF. CDR3 nucleotides: TGCGCCAGCAGCCAACGCCATGATGGGACAGCATACGAGCAGTACTTC.

V is TRBV25-1 and J is TRBJ2-4, with 7 nucleotides matching TRBD1. After removal of 6 bases from V and 6 bases from J, the junction contained 5 bases not matched to a gene. The CDR3 is 13 amino acids. Germline V gives CDR1 MGHDK, CDR2 SYGVNS. The DNA for the CDR3 is TGTGCCAGCAGAAAGACAGGGACAAACATTCAGTACTTC. Its translation is CASRKTGTNIQYF.

This clone appeared once. The chain is built from TRBV5-1 and TRBJ2-7; 7 nucleotides agree with TRBD1. The CDR3 consists of 14 residues. CDR1 SGHRS and CDR2 YFSETQ come from the germline V gene. The V gene end was trimmed by 4 bases and the J gene end by 5 bases; junction bases not matched to a gene: 9. As DNA, the CDR3 is TGCGCCAGCAGCGCCCGACAGGGTAGCAACGAGCAGTACTTC. As protein: CASSARQGSNEQYF.

This chain connects TRBV6-5 to TRBJ2-1; 9 positions match TRBD2. Germline CDR1 reads MNHEY; CDR2 reads SVGAGI. This CDR3 spans 16 amino acids. With 2 bases clipped from V and 8 bases from J, the junction kept 10 bases outside the gene matches. CDR3 in amino acids: CASSYDGAGGIDEQFF. In DNA, the CDR3 is TGTGCCAGCAGTTACGATGGAGCGGGGGGCATCGATGAGCAGTTCTTC.

The chain has TRBV13 and TRBJ1-2; TRBD1 aligns across 10 bases. Germline V gives CDR1 PRHDT, CDR2 FYEKMQ (reference sequence). The CDR3 contains 15 residues. J lost 4 bases, V lost 4 bases, and 6 bases had no gene match. The DNA of the CDR3 is TGTGCCAGCAGCTCCGACAGGGGGCAGGTCTATGGCTACACCTTC. Translating gives CASSSDRGQVYGYTF.

The rearrangement joins TRBV10-1 to TRBJ2-3; 7 nucleotides align to TRBD2. Germline V CDR1 and CDR2: WNHNN, SYGVQD (reference sequence). This CDR3 region has 13 residues. V trimming: 6 bases; J trimming: 3 bases; junction bases outside the gene matches: 3. The CDR3 sequence: CASSSGVTDTQYF. The CDR3 DNA follows: TGCGCCAGCAGCAGCGGGGTAACAGATACGCAGTATTTT.

The V gene is TRBV7-9, the J gene TRBJ1-1; 8 bases match TRBD1. J lost 5 bases, V lost 2 bases, and 4 bases had no gene match. The CDR3 runs 14 residues. Germline CDR1 is SEHNR and CDR2 is FQNEAQ (reference sequence). The CDR3 loop reads CASSLTGGRTEAFF. CDR3 bases: TGTGCCAGCAGCTTAACAGGGGGACGAACTGAAGCTTTCTTT.

The rearrangement links TRBV7-9 to TRBJ2-7, with 13 bases identical to TRBD2. CDR1 and CDR2 (germline): SEHNR, FQNEAQ (reference sequence). The CDR3 runs 16 residues. V lost 8 bases and J lost 0; bases outside the gene matches: 7. Written as DNA, the CDR3 is TGTGCCAGCTGCGCGGGACTAGCGGGGAGCTCCTACGAGCAGTACTTC. Translated, it gives CASCAGLAGSSYEQYF.

As to this clone: At the DNA level, this CDR3 is encoded by other sequences in the same sample as well. The CDR3 loop is CASSVGPAGVREQYF. In nucleotides, the CDR3 is TGTGCCAGCAGCGTCGGCCCAGCGGGAGTTCGAGAGCAGTACTTC. The chain has TRBV9 and TRBJ2-7; 8 nucleotides match TRBD2. V shed 2 bases and J 7 bases; nucleotides not matched to a gene: 11. The CDR3 covers 15 residues. CDR1 is SGDLS and CDR2 is YYNGEE in the germline V gene.

The V call is TRBV6-5, the J call TRBJ1-1; maybe TRBD1 (6 bases). Germline assignment: CDR1 MNHEY and CDR2 SVGAGI. V was trimmed by 2 bases and J by 11 bases, leaving 15 bases between them. The CDR3 is 13 residues long. CDR3 DNA sequence: TGTGCCAGCAGTTACCCCGGGACACCGCGGGCTTTCTTT. As protein: CASSYPGTPRAFF.